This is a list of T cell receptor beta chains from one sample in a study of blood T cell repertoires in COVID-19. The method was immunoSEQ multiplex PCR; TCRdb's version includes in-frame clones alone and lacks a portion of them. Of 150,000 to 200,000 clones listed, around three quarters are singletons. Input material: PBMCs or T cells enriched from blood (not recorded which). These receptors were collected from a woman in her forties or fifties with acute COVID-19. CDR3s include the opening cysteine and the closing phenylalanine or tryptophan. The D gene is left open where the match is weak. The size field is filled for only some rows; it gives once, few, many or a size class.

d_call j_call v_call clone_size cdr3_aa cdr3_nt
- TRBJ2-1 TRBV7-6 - CASSRFKEGRENYNEQFF TGTGCCAGCAGCCGCTTCAAAGAGGGAAGGGAAAACTACAATGAGCAGTTCTTC
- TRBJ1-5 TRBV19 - CASSKGGTTSNQPQHF TGTGCCAGTAGTAAGGGGGGGACAACTAGCAATCAGCCCCAGCATTTT
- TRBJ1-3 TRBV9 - CASSVAGKDTIYF TGTGCCAGCAGCGTAGCAGGGAAGGACACCATATATTTT
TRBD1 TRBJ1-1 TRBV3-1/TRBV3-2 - CASSQAGTGNTEAFF TGTGCCAGCAGCCAAGCGGGGACAGGGAACACTGAAGCTTTCTTT
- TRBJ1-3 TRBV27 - CASRLLGVESGNTIYF TGTGCCAGCAGACTTCTGGGAGTTGAATCTGGAAACACCATATATTTT
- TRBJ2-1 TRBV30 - CAWSPPPGYEQFF TGTGCCTGGAGTCCCCCCCCAGGGTATGAGCAGTTCTTC
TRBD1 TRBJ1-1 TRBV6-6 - CASSYPRGQIEAFF TGTGCCAGCAGTTACCCCCGGGGACAGATTGAAGCTTTCTTT
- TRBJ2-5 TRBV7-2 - CASSLARGEEGTQYF TGTGCCAGCAGCTTAGCGCGAGGCGAGGAGGGGACCCAGTACTTC
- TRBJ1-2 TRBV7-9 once CASSLDFGVDYGYTF TGTGCCAGCAGCTTAGATTTCGGGGTGGACTATGGCTACACCTTC
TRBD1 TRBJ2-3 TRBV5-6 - CASSLRTGSDTQYF TGTGCCAGCAGCTTGCGGACAGGGAGTGATACGCAGTATTTT
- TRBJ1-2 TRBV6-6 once CASSPSSYRDLYGYTF TGTGCCAGCAGCCCTTCCTCCTACAGGGACCTCTATGGCTACACCTTC
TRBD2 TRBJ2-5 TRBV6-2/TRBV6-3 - CASSWYGGGPKETQYF TGTGCCAGCAGTTGGTATGGCGGGGGGCCGAAGGAGACCCAGTACTTC
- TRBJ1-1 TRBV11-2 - CASSLGRGGNTEAFF TGTGCCAGCAGCTTAGGGCGGGGTGGGAACACTGAAGCTTTCTTT
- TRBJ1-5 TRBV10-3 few CAISESPGRGQPQHF TGTGCCATCAGTGAGTCACCAGGGAGGGGTCAGCCCCAGCATTTT
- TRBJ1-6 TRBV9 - CASSVSDSLLGNSPLHF TGTGCCAGCAGCGTAAGTGACAGCCTACTCGGTAATTCACCCCTCCACTTT
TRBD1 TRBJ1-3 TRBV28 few CASSGALQGWMRNTIYF TGTGCCAGCAGTGGAGCCTTACAGGGGTGGATGAGAAACACCATATATTTT
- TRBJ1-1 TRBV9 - CASSVVASNTEAFF TGTGCCAGCAGCGTAGTGGCCTCGAACACTGAAGCTTTCTTT
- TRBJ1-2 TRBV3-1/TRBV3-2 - CASSQAGGGDGYTF TGTGCCAGCAGCCAAGCGGGGGGTGGGGATGGCTACACCTTC
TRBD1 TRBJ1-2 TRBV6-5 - CASSLRQGENYGYTF TGTGCCAGCAGTCTAAGACAGGGGGAGAACTATGGCTACACCTTC
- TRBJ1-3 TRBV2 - CASSEDGLSGNTIYF TGTGCCAGCAGCGAGGACGGACTCTCTGGAAACACCATATATTTT
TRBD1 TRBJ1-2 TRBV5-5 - CASSQRQGAGSGYTF TGTGCCAGCAGCCAGAGACAGGGGGCTGGTAGCGGCTACACCTTC
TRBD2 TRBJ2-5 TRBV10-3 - CAISESHGGTQETQYF TGTGCCATCAGTGAGTCGCACGGGGGGACCCAAGAGACCCAGTACTTC
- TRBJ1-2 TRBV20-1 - CSVWDQGGYTF TGCAGTGTGTGGGACCAGGGGGGCTACACCTTC
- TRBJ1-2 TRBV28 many CASTLQRGADGYTF TGTGCCAGCACCCTTCAGCGGGGGGCTGATGGCTACACCTTC
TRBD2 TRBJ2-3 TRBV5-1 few CASTERGLDADTQYF TGCGCCAGCACCGAGCGGGGGTTGGACGCGGATACGCAGTATTTT
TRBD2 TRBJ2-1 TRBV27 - CASSLSASGGSREQFF TGTGCCAGCAGTTTATCTGCTAGCGGGGGGTCCAGGGAGCAGTTCTTC
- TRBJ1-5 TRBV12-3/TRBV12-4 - CASSLWANQPQHF TGTGCCAGCAGTTTATGGGCCAATCAGCCCCAGCATTTT
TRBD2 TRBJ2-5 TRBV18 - CASSPRWGREETQYF TGTGCCAGCTCCCCCCGCTGGGGGAGGGAAGAGACCCAGTACTTC
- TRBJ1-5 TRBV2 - CASSVLAGGGHQPQHF TGTGCCAGCAGTGTCCTAGCGGGGGGGGGCCATCAGCCCCAGCATTTT
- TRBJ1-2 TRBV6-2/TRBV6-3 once CASSRPAGADGYTF TGTGCCAGCAGTCGCCCGGCAGGGGCGGATGGCTACACCTTC
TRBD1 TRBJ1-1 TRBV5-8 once CASSRGTYSAFF TGTGCCAGCTCCAGGGGGACCTACTCAGCTTTCTTT
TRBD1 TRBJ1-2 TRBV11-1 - CASSLGQGAHYGYTF TGTGCCAGCAGCTTGGGACAGGGGGCGCACTATGGCTACACCTTC
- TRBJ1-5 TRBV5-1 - CASSRYSGSNQPQHF TGCGCCAGCAGCCGATACTCGGGTAGCAATCAGCCCCAGCATTTT
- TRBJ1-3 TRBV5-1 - CASSLGQGKDTIYF TGCGCCAGCAGCTTGGGGCAGGGAAAAGACACCATATATTTT
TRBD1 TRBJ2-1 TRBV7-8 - CASSWGQGGWTYNEQFF TGTGCCAGCAGCTGGGGACAGGGAGGATGGACCTACAATGAGCAGTTCTTC
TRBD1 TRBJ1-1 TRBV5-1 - CASSLSGGPTEAFF TGCGCCAGCAGCTTGTCAGGGGGTCCCACTGAAGCTTTCTTT
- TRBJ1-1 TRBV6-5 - CASGAVLNTEAFF TGTGCCAGCGGAGCCGTCTTGAACACTGAAGCTTTCTTT
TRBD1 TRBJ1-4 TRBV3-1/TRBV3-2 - CASSRDRGRPSTNEKLFF TGTGCCAGCAGCCGGGACAGGGGGAGACCTTCAACTAATGAAAAACTGTTTTTT
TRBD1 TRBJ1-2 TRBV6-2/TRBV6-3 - CASSYRLGQEGYTF TGTGCCAGCAGTTACCGCCTGGGACAGGAGGGCTACACCTTC
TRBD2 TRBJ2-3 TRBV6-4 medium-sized CASSPRSGGEGTDTQYF TGTGCCAGCAGCCCCAGAAGCGGGGGGGAAGGGACAGATACGCAGTATTTT
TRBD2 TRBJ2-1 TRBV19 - CASSPVSGTSRYNEQFF TGTGCCAGTAGTCCCGTCTCCGGGACTAGCAGGTACAATGAGCAGTTCTTC
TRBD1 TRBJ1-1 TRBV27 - CASSSIGTAPEAFF TGTGCCAGCAGTTCTATCGGGACAGCCCCTGAAGCTTTCTTT